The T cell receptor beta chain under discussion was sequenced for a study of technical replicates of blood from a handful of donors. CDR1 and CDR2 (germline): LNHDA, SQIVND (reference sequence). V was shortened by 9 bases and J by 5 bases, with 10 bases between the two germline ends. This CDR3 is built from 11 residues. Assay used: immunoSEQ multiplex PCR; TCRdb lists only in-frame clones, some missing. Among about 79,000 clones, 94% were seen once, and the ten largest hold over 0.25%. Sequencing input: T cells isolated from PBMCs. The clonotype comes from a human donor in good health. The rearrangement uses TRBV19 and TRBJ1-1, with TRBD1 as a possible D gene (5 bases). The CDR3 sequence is CASRVGTEAFF. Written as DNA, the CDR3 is TGTGCCAGCAGGGTTGGGACTGAAGCTTTCTTT.